The 20 T cell receptor delta chains below come from one sample, sequenced in a study of gamma-delta T cells after stem cell transplantation. With CATT, TCRdb re-called clones from the RT-PCR reads. This sample yields 2,500 to 3,000 delta-chain clones, of which about 5% are seen a single time; approximately 10% belongs to the top ten. The sequenced sample consisted of gamma-delta T cells. The receptors were gathered from a human donor. It is not recorded whose cells these are; they may come from a transplant donor.

On this clone itself: A read error may explain this, as a much larger clone is one base away. J is TRDJ1 and V is TRDV2; the match to TRDD3 covers 8 bases. This CDR3 is 19 amino acids long. V lost 3 bases and J lost 0; bases outside the gene matches: 17. Per the germline V gene, CDR1 is GEAIGNYY and CDR2 is EKD. CDR3 protein: CACDQLGAYSTSNTDKLIF. CDR3 DNA sequence: TGTGCCTGTGACCAACTGGGGGCTTATAGCACTTCTAACACCGATAAACTCATCTTT.

This clone counts as medium-sized (0.01 to 0.1%). The same CDR3 also results from other DNA sequences found in this sample. The chain is built from TRDV2 and TRDJ1; 7 bases are shared with TRDD3. CDR1 and CDR2 from the germline V gene are GEAIGNYY and EKD. The CDR3 has 15 amino acids. The ends lost 0 bases at V and 3 bases at J; junction bases unmatched: 6. The CDR3: CACDTVGDKSDKLIF. CDR3 nucleotides: TGTGCCTGTGACACCGTGGGGGACAAATCCGATAAACTCATCTTT.

Concerning this clone itself: Since a far larger clone is one base different, this is likely a read error. This sequence joins TRDV2 and TRDJ1; 8 positions match TRDD3. The CDR3 is made up of 18 amino acids. The germline V gene encodes CDR1 GEAIGNYY and CDR2 EKD. CDR3 in amino acids: CACDTLSAGGTGTDKLTF. The CDR3 DNA sequence: TGTGCCTGTGACACCTTGTCTGCTGGGGGAACGGGCACCGATAAACTCACCTTT.

This clone is labeled large. The V and J genes are TRDV2 and TRDJ1; 7 bases fit TRDD3. Trimming cost V 0 bases and J 6 bases; bases outside gene matches: 9. CDR1 and CDR2 from the germline V gene are GEAIGNYY and EKD. The CDR3 spans 15 residues. The CDR3 coding sequence is TGTGCCTGTGACACCGTCGGGGGATTACCTAATAAACTCATCTTT. Amino acid sequence: CACDTVGGLPNKLIF.

Relative to its sample, this clone is large. Different DNA sequences within this sample yield the same CDR3. The rearrangement uses TRDV2 and TRDJ3; D may correspond to TRDD2 or TRDD3 (6 bases each). V was pared by 3 bases and J by 2 bases, with 22 bases between. The CDR3 spans 20 residues. The germline gives CDR1 GEAIGNYY, CDR2 EKD. The CDR3 DNA sequence: TGTGCCTGTGACCCCTTCCCCGGGGGACGACGACCCTGGGACACCCGACAGATGTTTTTC. Translation: CACDPFPGGRRPWDTRQMFF.

With respect to this clone: A far larger clone is only one base removed, so a read error is likely. The V call is TRDV2, the J call TRDJ1; the match to TRDD3 covers 7 bases. Unmatched junction bases numbered 11, after V lost 2 bases and J lost 6 bases. CDR1 GEAIGNYY and CDR2 EKD come from the germline V gene. The CDR3 is made up of 15 amino acids. CDR3 DNA sequence: TGTGCCTGTGACAACGTCGGGGGATTACCTAATAAACTCATCTTT. Protein sequence: CACDNVGGLPNKLIF.

This clone occurred a few times. A read error likely explains this, since a far larger clone differs by one base. At the DNA level, this CDR3 is encoded by other sequences in the same sample as well. The chain is built from TRDV2 and TRDJ1; 12 nucleotides line up with TRDD3. CDR1 GEAIGNYY and CDR2 EKD come from the germline V gene. The CDR3 loop spans 17 amino acids. The CDR3 spells CACDTVSPLGDTHKLIF. The CDR3 nucleotides are TGTGCTTGTGACACCGTTTCCCCACTGGGGGATACCCATAAACTCATCTTT.

The sample holds a few counts of this clone. A much larger clone lies a single base off, so this may be a read error. In the same sample, other DNA sequences code for this CDR3. V gene TRDV2 combines with J gene TRDJ1, with TRDD3 identical over 13 bases. The CDR3 extends over 21 amino acids. With 2 bases clipped from V and 4 bases from J, the junction kept 21 bases outside the gene matches. Per the germline V gene, CDR1 is GEAIGNYY and CDR2 is EKD. The chain's CDR3 is CACDRVLGDTLGGSRGDKLIF. The CDR3, as DNA: TGTGCCTGTGACAGAGTACTGGGGGATACGCTTGGGGGAAGCCGGGGCGATAAACTCATCTTT.

This clone was detected a few times. The mismatch at residue 13 between this DNA's translation and the TCRdb protein of a much larger clone likely reflects a read error; the protein shown is translated from the DNA. The gene calls are TRDV2 and TRDJ2, with 9 positions matching TRDD3. The CDR3 consists of 17 residues. The V gene's germline CDR1 is GEAIGNYY and CDR2 EKD. The CDR3 sequence is CACDPIWGDTLTVQLFF. CDR3 in DNA: TGTGCCTGTGACCCGATTTGGGGGGATACTTTGACAGTACAACTCTTCTTT.

This clone was counted only a few times. The translation of this DNA and the TCRdb protein of a much larger clone differ at residue 8, probably owing to a read error; the protein shown here is translated from the DNA. This chain connects TRDV2 to TRDJ2; 10 positions match TRDD3. The CDR3 length is 19 residues. After removal of 3 bases from V and 3 bases from J, the junction contained 15 bases not matched to a gene. The germline gives CDR1 GEAIGNYY, CDR2 EKD. CDR3 sequence reads: CACDPVAHTGGSLTAQLFF. Here the CDR3 DNA reads TGTGCCTGTGACCCTGTTGCCCATACTGGGGGATCTCTGACAGCACAACTCTTCTTT.

Concerning this clone itself: This likely reflects a read error, since a far larger clone is one base away. The chain couples TRDV2 to TRDJ1; perhaps TRDD3 as D (6 bases). The CDR3 covers 15 residues. Trimming pared 3 bases from V and 9 bases from J, leaving 22 bases between. CDR1 and CDR2 (germline): GEAIGNYY, EKD. The CDR3 bases are TGTGCCTGTGACTCCGTGGGGGCTGGCTTTGAAGAACTCATCTTT. The encoded protein is CACDSVGAGFEELIF.

A remark on this clone: TCRdb lists the protein of a much larger clone for this DNA, which differs at residue 15, so this is likely a read error; the protein given here is translated from the DNA itself. The chain has TRDV2 and TRDJ1; TRDD3 aligns across 13 bases. This CDR3 region has 19 residues. V lost 3 bases and J lost 9; bases outside the gene matches: 21. Per the germline V gene, CDR1 is GEAIGNYY and CDR2 is EKD. CDR3 protein: CACDPLALLGDTQGTELIF. In DNA form, the CDR3 reads TGTGCCTGTGACCCCTTGGCCTTACTGGGGGATACGCAAGGGACGGAACTCATCTTT.

There are a few counts of this clone. Given a far larger clone just one base away, this is likely a sequencing read error. Other nucleotide sequences in the sample specify the same CDR3. This rearrangement joins TRDV2 to TRDJ1; maybe TRDD3 (6 bases). Germline-derived CDR1 and CDR2 are GEAIGNYY and EKD. The CDR3 sequence is 16 residues long. CDR3 sequence: CACDSLLGPYTDKLIF. CDR3 DNA: TGTGCCTGTGACAGCCTACTGGGACCTTACACCGATAAGCTCATCTTT.

Judged by abundance, this clone is large. This specimen includes other DNA sequences encoding the same CDR3. The chain joins TRDV2 to TRDJ1; D unclear. The CDR3 is 20 residues long. The V end lost 0 bases, the J end lost 9 bases, and 34 bases lay between the germline ends. CDR1 is GEAIGNYY and CDR2 is EKD in the germline V gene. DNA of the CDR3: TGTGCCTGTGACACCGTTAAACCTATGGGCGCGGGTCGCGGGCCGGCCGAACTCATCTTT. It specifies CACDTVKPMGAGRGPAELIF.

Concerning this clone itself: DNA and listed protein disagree at residue 11, so the protein shown here was translated from the DNA. The chain joins TRDV1 to TRDJ1, with 7 bases aligning to TRDD3. The CDR3 is made up of 21 amino acids. Trimming at V came to 5 bases and at J to 2 bases, leaving 26 bases not matched to a gene. Germline CDR1 and CDR2: TSWWSYY and QGS. CDR3 bases: TGTGCTCTTGGGAATAAAGCCCTGGGGATATGGGGGTTGCCACTAACCGATAAACTCATCTTT. Translated: CALGNKALGIWGLPLTDKLIF.

Remarks on this clone: A much larger clone sits a single nucleotide away, making a read error possible. For the CDR3, the DNA is TGTGCCTCGTACAGAAGTACCGCTAAACTCATCTTT. This codes for CASYRSTAKLIF. The rearrangement links TRDV2 to TRDJ1; D is uncertain. This CDR3 contains 12 residues. Germline loops: CDR1 GEAIGNYY, CDR2 EKD.

On this clone itself: TCRdb's listed protein matches a much larger clone and diverges from this DNA's translation at residue 8, likely through a read error; the protein shown comes from the DNA. The CDR3 DNA sequence: TGTGCCTGTGACACCGTTCTGCCTGGGGGATACGCGGAACGGGACACCGATAAACTCATCTTT. Its protein is CACDTVLPGGYAERDTDKLIF. This chain connects TRDV2 to TRDJ1, with 12 nucleotides matching TRDD3. Germline CDR1 and CDR2: GEAIGNYY and EKD. After removal of 0 bases from V and 0 bases from J, the junction contained 16 bases not matched to a gene. The CDR3 length is 21 residues.

A note on this clone: TCRdb shows a much larger clone's protein in place of this DNA's translation, and the two differ at residue 3, likely through a read error; the protein shown is translated from the DNA. The chain carries TRDV2 and TRDJ1; TRDD3 agrees at 9 bases. This CDR3 is 19 amino acids long. Germline V gene lookup returns CDR1 GEAIGNYY and CDR2 EKD. CDR3 nucleotide sequence: TGTGCCCGTGACTCCGTCGAGGAACTGGGGATACGTTACACCGATAAACTCATCTTT. This translates into CARDSVEELGIRYTDKLIF.

In regard to this clone: A much larger clone lies one base from this, so it may be a read error. The sample holds other DNA sequences that translate to the same CDR3. The chain has TRDV2 and TRDJ1, with TRDD3 matching over 8 bases. Germline CDR1 reads GEAIGNYY; CDR2 reads EKD. The CDR3 runs 17 residues. J gave up 0 bases and V 3 bases, and 11 bases lay outside the gene matches. CDR3 nucleotides: TGTGCCTGTGACCCCGTACTGGGGGTCCCGAACACCGATAAACTCATCTTT. Its protein is CACDPVLGVPNTDKLIF.

With respect to this clone: Given a far larger clone just one base away, this is likely a sequencing read error. Distinct nucleotide sequences in the sample also encode this CDR3. The chain combines TRDV2 with TRDJ3, with 9 bases fitting TRDD3. V was pared by 1 base and J by 0 bases, with 12 bases of the junction left unmatched. This CDR3 comprises 21 residues. CDR1 is GEAIGNYY and CDR2 is EKD in the germline V gene. The CDR3 spells CACDTALGGYPSSWDTRQMFF. The CDR3 region has the DNA TGTGCCTGTGACACTGCTCTGGGGGGATACCCGAGCTCCTGGGACACCCGACAGATGTTTTTC.